Below are 6 T cell receptor beta chains sequenced from a single sample in a study of blood T cells in healthy people across ages. Together with a sample-barcoded 5' primer, a J-beta primer mix was included in a second PCR lasting about 6 to 11 cycles. From the 5' RACE reads, TCRdb called clonotypes with MiXCR, one entry per CDR3 protein. The sample has about 1.5 million distinct CDR3 sequences, about 42% seen once. Sequencing was carried out using blood. Every receptor here comes from a woman younger than 30 in good health.

The V call is TRBV15, the J call TRBJ1-5, with D uncertain. The CDR3 is made up of 14 amino acids. The germline gives CDR1 LNHNV, CDR2 YYDKDF (reference sequence). V lost 1 base to trimming and J lost 3 bases, with 7 bases between them. Here the CDR3 reads CATSRVRDNQPQHF. For the CDR3, the DNA is TGTGCCACCAGCAGAGTAAGGGACAATCAGCCCCAGCATTTT. The variable domain in full, with the rest retrieved from reference TRBV15 and TRBJ1-5, is DAMVIQNPRYQVTQFGKPVTLSCSQTLNHNVMYWYQQKSSQAPKLLFHYYDKDFNNEADTPDNFQSRRPNTSFCFLDIRSPGLGDTAMYLCATSRVRDNQPQHFGDGTRLSIL.

A few counts support this clonotype. V is TRBV12-3 or TRBV12-4 and J is TRBJ1-6, with D perhaps TRBD1 (5 bases). The CDR3 consists of 15 residues. Trimming shortened V by 3 bases and J by 7 bases, and 13 bases separated the two germline ends. CDR3 loop: CASSFGGPGNSPLHF. In DNA form, the CDR3 reads TGTGCCAGCAGTTTTGGGGGACCGGGGAATTCACCCCTCCACTTT.

This chain links TRBV27 with TRBJ2-3; 8 nucleotides agree with TRBD1. The CDR3 is 15 residues long. V was pared by 4 bases and J by 4 bases, with 7 bases of the junction left unmatched. Germline V gene sequence: CDR1 MNHEY, CDR2 SMNVEV (reference sequence). CDR3 region: CASSSRTGHPDTQYF. CDR3 nucleotides: TGTGCCAGCAGTTCACGGACAGGGCATCCAGATACGCAGTATTTT.

The chain couples TRBV7-2 to TRBJ2-3; D is uncertain. Germline V gene lookup returns CDR1 SGHTA and CDR2 FQGNSA. The CDR3 is 14 amino acids. The germline V and J ends were trimmed by 2 bases and 4 bases, with 10 bases remaining between them. The CDR3, as DNA: TGTGCCAGCAGCTTAAGGCCTCTGGCAGATACGCAGTATTTT. Its translation: CASSLRPLADTQYF.

This clonotype has just a few counts. The V gene is TRBV4-3, the J gene TRBJ1-5; D remains ambiguous. The germline CDR1 and CDR2 sequences are LGHNA and YSLEER. V lost 0 bases and J lost 7, with 13 bases in between. The CDR3 consists of 15 residues. DNA of the CDR3: TGCGCCAGCAGCCAAGAAACCGATCGGATGCAGCCCCAGCATTTT. Its protein product is CASSQETDRMQPQHF.

This clonotype was counted only a few times. This chain connects TRBV5-1 to TRBJ2-1; 9 bases are a match to TRBD1. J was trimmed by 7 bases and V by 0 bases; bases with no gene match: 5. The CDR3 length is 15 residues. Germline CDR1 is SGHRS and CDR2 is YFSETQ. The CDR3 sequence is CASSLDTGGLNEQFF. The CDR3, as DNA: TGCGCCAGCAGCTTGGATACAGGGGGCTTGAATGAGCAGTTCTTC. Drawing the rest from reference TRBV5-1 and TRBJ2-1, the complete variable domain is KAGVTQTPRYLIKTRGQQVTLSCSPISGHRSVSWYQQTPGQGLQFLFEYFSETQRNKGNFPGRFSGRQFSNSRSEMNVSTLELGDSALYLCASSLDTGGLNEQFFGPGTRLTVL.